The 5 T cell receptor beta chains in this list originate from one sample, sequenced in a study of naive and memory T cell subsets. Both TRBC1 and TRBC2 were covered by a beta constant-region primer of two equimolar oligonucleotides. TCRdb re-called the UMI-ligation and nested PCR reads with MiXCR, one entry per CDR3 protein. The table records more than 25,000 distinct CDR3 sequences, roughly a tenth of them present only once. The sample was effector memory CD4+ T cells from blood. Subset meaning: effector memory, CD45RA- CD27-. These receptors originate from a human donor in good health.

About this clonotype: A much larger clone differs from this one at a single base, so this may be a read error. V usage is TRBV6-6 and J usage is TRBJ2-3; either TRBD1 or TRBD2 may supply D (6 bases each). CDR1 is MNHNY, CDR2 SVGAGI, per germline (reference sequence). The CDR3 extends over 14 amino acids. The V gene lost 8 bases and the J gene lost 1 base, with 13 bases spanning the gap. DNA of the CDR3: TGTGCCAGCGCAGGGGACTTCGGCACAGATACGCAGTATTTT. It is translated as CASAGDFGTDTQYF.

This clonotype came up many times. The chain joins TRBV2 to TRBJ2-1; a weak D match, TRBD2 (5 bases). Trimming cost V 3 bases and J 3 bases, with 21 bases left between them. Germline V gene data show CDR1 as SNHLY and CDR2 as FYNNEI. CDR3 length: 18 amino acids. CDR3 loop: CASSEFFLAGQDYNEQFF. The CDR3 DNA reads as TGTGCCAGCAGTGAGTTTTTTTTGGCGGGCCAAGACTACAATGAGCAGTTCTTC.

This clonotype was seen more than once but under ten times. The V and J genes are TRBV30 and TRBJ2-7; 10 nucleotides match TRBD1. The CDR3 is made up of 13 amino acids. Losses at the gene ends were 4 bases for V and 4 bases for J; bases not matched to a gene: 4. Per the germline V gene, CDR1 is GTSNPN and CDR2 is SVGIG (reference sequence). CDR3 protein: CAWMGDRGYEQYF. The CDR3 DNA reads TGTGCCTGGATGGGGGACAGGGGATACGAGCAGTACTTC.

The sample holds a few counts of this clonotype. The chain couples TRBV6-5 to TRBJ2-2; perhaps TRBD1 as D (5 bases). V lost 3 bases and J lost 6, with 11 bases in between. CDR1 is MNHEY, CDR2 SVGAGI, per germline. This CDR3 comprises 14 residues. CDR3 coding DNA: TGTGCCAGCAGTTATGAAGGGGCGGCCGGGGAGCTGTTTTTT. This gives the protein CASSYEGAAGELFF.

This clonotype came up many times. V usage is TRBV6-1 and J usage is TRBJ1-1; 12 bases line up with TRBD1. V lost 6 bases and J lost 4; bases outside the gene matches: 12. The CDR3 extends over 17 amino acids. Germline-derived CDR1 and CDR2 are MNHNS and SASEGT. CDR3 in amino acids: CASRKETGTGGFTEAFF. The CDR3 region has the DNA TGTGCCAGCAGGAAAGAAACCGGGACAGGGGGCTTCACTGAAGCTTTCTTT.